This is a list of T cell receptor beta chains from one sample in a study of CD8 T cells in ankylosing spondylitis. Using its own MiXCR run on the 5' RACE reads, TCRdb lists one record per CDR3 protein. In the table there are about 220,000 distinct CDR3 sequences, 6% to 8% of which are singletons. Material: blood, either unsorted or a sorted T cell fraction (not recorded which). Source of these receptors: a male donor with ankylosing spondylitis. Each CDR3 is given with its conserved first and last residue. Each record gives: clone size, CDR3 length, D gene, J gene, V gene, CDR3 protein, CDR3 DNA. The D gene is left open where the match is weak. For some rows the clone size is stated as once, few or many, or as a class when expanded; others skip it.

abundance: few
len: 14
d_gene: NA
j_gene: TRBJ2-7
v_gene: TRBV21-1
CDR3aa: CASSLQGEHYEQYF
CDR3nt: TGTGCCAGCAGCTTACAGGGGGAACATTACGAGCAGTACTTC

abundance: NA
len: 14
d_gene: NA
j_gene: TRBJ2-1
v_gene: TRBV5-5
CDR3aa: CAISLGLLCDEQFF
CDR3nt: TGTGCCATCAGCCTGGGGCTCCTGTGCGATGAGCAGTTCTTC

abundance: few
len: 17
d_gene: TRBD1
j_gene: TRBJ1-2
v_gene: TRBV7-9
CDR3aa: CASSLPQVDRGGYGYTF
CDR3nt: TGTGCCAGCAGCTTACCCCAAGTAGACAGGGGAGGATATGGCTACACCTTC

abundance: many
len: 15
d_gene: TRBD1
j_gene: TRBJ2-2
v_gene: TRBV28
CDR3aa: CASSLQRGGIGELFF
CDR3nt: TGTGCCAGCAGTTTACAGAGAGGGGGCATCGGGGAGCTGTTTTTT

abundance: few
len: 14
d_gene: NA
j_gene: TRBJ2-7
v_gene: TRBV5-6
CDR3aa: CASSGGWGSYEQYF
CDR3nt: TGTGCCAGCAGCGGGGGATGGGGGTCCTACGAGCAGTACTTC

abundance: few
len: 20
d_gene: NA
j_gene: TRBJ1-1
v_gene: TRBV4-1
CDR3aa: CASSQRPGTDLMAMNTEAFF
CDR3nt: TGCGCCAGCAGCCAGCGCCCCGGGACCGATCTGATGGCCATGAACACTGAAGCTTTCTTT

abundance: NA
len: 16
d_gene: NA
j_gene: TRBJ2-7
v_gene: TRBV5-5
CDR3aa: CASRANRDRISYEQYF
CDR3nt: TGTGCCAGCAGAGCGAATAGGGACCGAATCTCCTACGAGCAGTACTTC

abundance: NA
len: 14
d_gene: TRBD1
j_gene: TRBJ2-5
v_gene: TRBV7-3
CDR3aa: CASSFTGGKETQYF
CDR3nt: TGTGCTAGCAGCTTCACAGGGGGGAAAGAGACCCAGTACTTC

abundance: many
len: 16
d_gene: NA
j_gene: TRBJ1-1
v_gene: TRBV10-3
CDR3aa: CAISEASPRMNTEAFF
CDR3nt: TGTGCCATCAGTGAGGCTTCTCCCCGGATGAACACTGAAGCTTTCTTT

abundance: many
len: 15
d_gene: TRBD2
j_gene: TRBJ2-3
v_gene: TRBV4-3
CDR3aa: CASSGQRGGADTQYF
CDR3nt: TGCGCCAGCAGCGGCCAGCGGGGGGGCGCAGATACGCAGTATTTT

abundance: NA
len: 15
d_gene: NA
j_gene: TRBJ2-7
v_gene: TRBV7-8
CDR3aa: CASSPPGGTGYEQYF
CDR3nt: TGTGCCAGCAGCCCCCCAGGAGGGACTGGCTACGAGCAGTACTTC

abundance: many
len: 14
d_gene: NA
j_gene: TRBJ2-5
v_gene: TRBV5-1
CDR3aa: CASSLLSRQETQYF
CDR3nt: TGCGCCAGCAGCTTGCTTAGTAGACAAGAGACCCAGTACTTC